This T cell receptor beta chain was sequenced in a study of T cell changes during pregnancy in multiple sclerosis. Sequencing used immunoSEQ multiplex PCR; TCRdb keeps in-frame clones, though not all of them. Found here are some 74,000 clones, 92% of them singletons; the top ten hold 2.3%. Looked up from germline, CDR1 is SGHAT and CDR2 is FQNNGV. This CDR3 contains 14 residues. The germline V and J ends were trimmed by 3 bases and 5 bases, with 12 bases remaining between them. The source was peripheral blood, collected before pregnancy. The chain carries TRBV11-2 and TRBJ2-3; TRBD1 is a possible D gene (6 bases). The source is a female donor with multiple sclerosis, enrolled in a pregnancy study. CDR3: CASSLGRGGDTQYF. The CDR3 bases are TGTGCCAGCAGCTTGGGCAGGGGCGGAGATACGCAGTATTTT.